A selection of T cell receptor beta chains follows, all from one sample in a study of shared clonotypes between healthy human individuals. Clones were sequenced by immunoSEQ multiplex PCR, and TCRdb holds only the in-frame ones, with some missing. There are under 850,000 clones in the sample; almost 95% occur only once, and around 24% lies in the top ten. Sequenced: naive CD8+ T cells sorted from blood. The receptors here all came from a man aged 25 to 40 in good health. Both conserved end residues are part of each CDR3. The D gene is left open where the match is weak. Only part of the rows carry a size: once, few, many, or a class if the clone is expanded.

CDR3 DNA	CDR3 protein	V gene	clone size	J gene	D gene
TGTGCCAGCAGTGAAGCTAGGGAGTCCTACAATGAGCAGTTCTTC	CASSEARESYNEQFF	TRBV6-1	.	TRBJ2-1	.
TGCGCCAGCAGCCAAGATCCCGACTCTGGAAACACCATATATTTT	CASSQDPDSGNTIYF	TRBV4-1	.	TRBJ1-3	.
TGTGCCAGTAGTGTCGTACTAGCGGGAGTCTACGAGCAGTACTTC	CASSVVLAGVYEQYF	TRBV19	.	TRBJ2-7	TRBD2
TGTGCCAGCAGAATTTGGACAGGGAACAATGAGCAGTTCTTC	CASRIWTGNNEQFF	TRBV28	.	TRBJ2-1	TRBD1
TGTGCCAGCAGCTTAACGTCCGGGACTTCATACGAGCAGTACTTC	CASSLTSGTSYEQYF	TRBV7-2	.	TRBJ2-7	.
TGTGCCAGCAGCCCATTTAGCGGGAGCTCCTACGAGCAGTACTTC	CASSPFSGSSYEQYF	TRBV9	.	TRBJ2-7	TRBD2
TGTGCCAGCAGTAGAGGGACTAGCGGGCACTACGAGCAGTACTTC	CASSRGTSGHYEQYF	TRBV27	.	TRBJ2-7	TRBD2
TGTGCCAGCAGTGAACGGACCACCTACGAGCAGTACTTC	CASSERTTYEQYF	TRBV2	.	TRBJ2-7	.
TGTGCCAGCACTAACTATCCGGGACTAGCGGGATCCTCCTACGAGCAGTACTTC	CASTNYPGLAGSSYEQYF	TRBV21-1	.	TRBJ2-7	.
TGTGCCAGCAGCTTATCGACAGCTTTGACCTACGAGCAGTACTTC	CASSLSTALTYEQYF	TRBV7-6	once	TRBJ2-7	.
TGTGCCAGCAGTGAATACACCTACGAGCAGTACTTC	CASSEYTYEQYF	TRBV25-1	.	TRBJ2-7	.
TGTGCCGGCTCGGGGCAGAGCACAGATACGCAGTATTTT	CAGSGQSTDTQYF	TRBV7-9	.	TRBJ2-3	.
TGTGCCAGCAGTGCTAGCGGGAGTACCGAGACCCAGTACTTC	CASSASGSTETQYF	TRBV6-1	.	TRBJ2-5	TRBD2
TGTGCCAGCAGTTTAAGTAGGAACAATGAGCAGTTCTTC	CASSLSRNNEQFF	TRBV27	.	TRBJ2-1	.
TGTGCCAGCAGCGTCTTCTCCGCCCCGCAGTACGAGCAGTACTTC	CASSVFSAPQYEQYF	TRBV9	.	TRBJ2-7	.
TGTGCCAGCAGTTTATTGGGGAATAGCAATCAGCCCCAGCATTTT	CASSLLGNSNQPQHF	TRBV28	.	TRBJ1-5	.
TGTGCCGGCAGCGTAGCCGACTCCACAGATACGCAGTATTTT	CAGSVADSTDTQYF	TRBV9	once	TRBJ2-3	.
TGTGCCAGCCGGGTTAGCCTCAATGAGCAGTTCTTC	CASRVSLNEQFF	TRBV27	few	TRBJ2-1	.
TGTGCCAGCAGTTTATCGAAGCGGGCAGGCAGTCTCTATGGCTACACCTTC	CASSLSKRAGSLYGYTF	TRBV27	.	TRBJ1-2	.
TGTGCCAGCAGGGGGCATAGCACAGATACGCAGTATTTT	CASRGHSTDTQYF	TRBV28	.	TRBJ2-3	.
TGTGCCAGCAGGAGGAGCGGCAGCTCCTACAATGAGCAGTTCTTC	CASRRSGSSYNEQFF	TRBV28	.	TRBJ2-1	.
TGTGCCAGCAGTCTGACAGGGTTCCCCCTCTATGGCTACACCTTC	CASSLTGFPLYGYTF	TRBV28	.	TRBJ1-2	TRBD1